This entry lists 9 T cell receptor beta chains sequenced from one sample in a study of prognosis after radiotherapy for stage I lung cancer. TCR beta CDR3 amplification from genomic DNA was performed by two-round multiplex PCR. The use of primers specific to each TRBV and TRBJ gene characterized first-round PCR. TCRdb independently ran MiXCR on the multiplex PCR reads; one entry per CDR3 protein. The top ten hold about a third of the sample, which has fewer than 30,000 distinct CDR3 sequences, about 30% seen once. Sequenced material: PBMCs, taken before or after stereotactic body radiation therapy (not recorded which). These receptors came from a donor aged 50 or older with non-small cell lung cancer.

This chain joins TRBV14 and TRBJ1-1; 8 bases align to TRBD1. The CDR3 loop spans 15 amino acids. CDR1 and CDR2 from the germline V gene are SGHDN and FVKESK. The junction had 3 bases not matched to a gene; V was cut back by 3 bases and J by 0 bases. CDR3 coding DNA: TGTGCCAGCAGCCATCGGACAGGGATGAACACTGAAGCTTTCTTT. Translated: CASSHRTGMNTEAFF.

This clonotype was picked up many times. V is TRBV12-3 or TRBV12-4 and J is TRBJ1-5, with D possibly TRBD1 on 5 matching bases. CDR3 length: 14 amino acids. Trimming shortened V by 1 base and J by 3 bases, and 7 bases separated the two germline ends. CDR3 in DNA: TGTGCCAGCAGTTTAGGAGGGGACAATCAGCCCCAGCATTTT. It specifies CASSLGGDNQPQHF.

By proportion, this clonotype is medium-sized. The chain couples TRBV3-1 to TRBJ2-7, with TRBD1 matching 8 bases. The length of the CDR3 is 17 residues. V lost 7 bases, J lost 2 bases, and 16 bases stayed unmatched. Germline V gene lookup returns CDR1 LGHDT and CDR2 YNNKEL (reference sequence). The CDR3 nucleotides read TGTGCCAGCACCTTCTCTTCAGGGGGCGAAGGGGCCTACGAGCAGTACTTC. This sequence encodes CASTFSSGGEGAYEQYF.

This chain uses TRBV19 with TRBJ2-3; D ambiguous. V dropped 5 bases and J dropped 5 bases, with 11 bases sitting between them. CDR1 and CDR2 from the germline V gene are LNHDA and SQIVND (reference sequence). The CDR3 is made up of 13 amino acids. CDR3 residues: CASSPRPGDTQYF. The CDR3 bases are TGTGCCAGTAGTCCGCGACCAGGAGATACGCAGTATTTT.

This clonotype has a count of ten or more. The genes are TRBV7-2 and TRBJ1-1; the D gene is possibly TRBD1 (6 bases). The V gene lost 2 bases and the J gene lost 7 bases, with 14 bases spanning the gap. This CDR3 region has 14 residues. CDR1 SGHTA and CDR2 FQGNSA come from the germline V gene. CDR3 residues: CASSLPGARVEAFF. The CDR3 bases are TGTGCCAGCAGCTTACCGGGGGCGCGGGTTGAAGCTTTCTTT.

Ten or more counts support this clonotype. The chain links TRBV28 to TRBJ2-3, with 7 bases matching TRBD2. The CDR3 has 15 residues. Germline lookup yields CDR1 MDHEN and CDR2 SYDVKM. Trimming cost V 5 bases and J 5 bases; bases outside gene matches: 10. CDR3 coding DNA: TGTGCCAGCAGTGGGGAGGGCGGTTTGAGAGATACGCAGTATTTT. Translated: CASSGEGGLRDTQYF.

In this sample, this clonotype turned up many times. The chain uses TRBV20-1 and TRBJ2-5, with 9 bases matching TRBD1. This CDR3 spans 13 amino acids. With V trimmed by 6 bases and J by 6 bases, 8 bases remained unmatched. Germline V CDR1 and CDR2: DFQATT, SNEGSKA (reference sequence). The CDR3 spells CSARDRVTKTQYF. For the CDR3, the DNA is TGCAGTGCGCGGGACAGGGTAACGAAGACCCAGTACTTC.

This clonotype appeared many times. The J gene is TRBJ2-1, the V gene TRBV12-3 or TRBV12-4; TRBD2 matches at 8 bases. V was clipped by 1 base and J by 9 bases; unmatched bases: 14. This CDR3 spans 17 amino acids. The CDR3 coding sequence is TGTGCCAGCAGTTTAGATTCCGGGACTAGGGGGGGAGGTGAGCAGTTCTTC. Translation gives CASSLDSGTRGGGEQFF.

This clonotype was recorded at least ten times. The chain links TRBV2 to TRBJ1-4; D perhaps matches TRBD1 (6 bases). The germline V and J ends were trimmed by 9 bases and 8 bases, with 19 bases remaining between them. The CDR3 covers 14 residues. CDR1 and CDR2 (germline): SNHLY, FYNNEI. The CDR3 coding sequence is TGTGCCAGTGCTACAGGGAGTCAATTGGAAAAACTGTTTTTT. Translated: CASATGSQLEKLFF.